A single sample gave rise to the 22 T cell receptor beta chains below, sequenced in a study of shared clonotypes between healthy human individuals. CD8 cells classed as naive were CD45RO-negative and positively selected for CCR7, excluding terminally differentiated effector memory CD45RA+ cells. TCRdb's copy holds only in-frame clones and misses some; the assay was immunoSEQ multiplex PCR. The repertoire holds some 2 million clones, with just under 95% as singletons. Sequenced material: naive CD8+ T cells sorted from blood. The receptors here all came from a man aged 18 to 30 in good health.

This chain links TRBV4-3 with TRBJ1-1; TRBD1 is a possible D gene (6 bases). Trimming left V 0 bases short and J 2 bases short, with 28 bases between. Germline CDR1 and CDR2: LGHNA and YSLEER. This CDR3 spans 21 amino acids. CDR3 sequence reads: CASSQENLSGYLEDSNTEAFF. As DNA, the CDR3 is TGCGCCAGCAGCCAAGAGAATCTAAGCGGGTATCTAGAGGACAGTAACACTGAAGCTTTCTTT.

The chain recombines TRBV7-9 with TRBJ2-7; D not certain. V lost 0 bases and J lost 0, with 15 bases in between. Germline V gene sequence: CDR1 SEHNR, CDR2 FQNEAQ (reference sequence). This CDR3 is 17 amino acids long. The CDR3 region has the DNA TGTGCCAGCAGCTTAGCGCCGTCCGAATCCTCCTCCTACGAGCAGTACTTC. Residues: CASSLAPSESSSYEQYF.

The chain links TRBV6-1 to TRBJ1-5; D is perhaps TRBD1 (6 bases). The CDR3 runs to 17 residues. Germline CDR1 is MNHNS and CDR2 is SASEGT. V lost 1 base, J lost 2 bases, and 15 bases lay in between. The CDR3 bases are TGTGCCAGCAGTGAAGTGTCAGGGGCTTGGGGCAATCAGCCCCAGCATTTT. Translating gives CASSEVSGAWGNQPQHF.

Here the CDR3 reads CASGDLNYNSPLHF. DNA for the CDR3: TGCGCCAGCGGGGACCTCAATTATAATTCACCCCTCCACTTT. The chain is built from TRBV10-2 and TRBJ1-6; D might be TRBD1 (5 bases). Trimming shortened V by 8 bases and J by 4 bases, and 12 bases separated the two germline ends. The germline gives CDR1 WSHSY, CDR2 SAAADI. The CDR3 runs to 14 residues.

The chain recombines TRBV7-9 with TRBJ2-2, with a weak D call TRBD1 (5 bases). Germline CDR1 reads SEHNR; CDR2 reads FQNEAQ (reference sequence). Trimming pared 4 bases from V and 6 bases from J, leaving 15 bases between. The CDR3 sequence is 15 residues long. The CDR3 DNA is TGTGCCAGCAGCTCAGGGCCGGAGTATCCCGGGGAGCTGTTTTTT. This translates into CASSSGPEYPGELFF.

This clone appeared once. The V call is TRBV5-6, the J call TRBJ2-5; 9 nucleotides line up with TRBD2. J gave up 4 bases and V 2 bases, and 9 bases lay outside the gene matches. From germline, CDR1 is SGHDT and CDR2 YYEEEE. CDR3 length equals 16 residues. The CDR3: CASSFVGAGGAETQYF. CDR3 DNA: TGTGCCAGCAGCTTTGTAGGAGCGGGGGGAGCAGAGACCCAGTACTTC.

This chain uses TRBV9 with TRBJ1-1; no definite D call. From germline, CDR1 is SGDLS and CDR2 YYNGEE. The germline V and J ends were trimmed by 2 bases and 4 bases, with 9 bases remaining between them. The CDR3 extends over 13 amino acids. This CDR3 reads CASSVWAGTEAFF. CDR3 in DNA: TGTGCCAGCAGCGTTTGGGCTGGCACTGAAGCTTTCTTT.

The chain is built from TRBV6-5 and TRBJ1-1; D may be TRBD1 (5 bases). The germline gives CDR1 MNHEY, CDR2 SVGAGI. V lost 8 bases, J lost 0 bases, and 13 bases lay in between. The CDR3 loop spans 14 amino acids. DNA of the CDR3: TGTGCCAGCCACCTAGAGGGGCTGAACACTGAAGCTTTCTTT. Amino acid sequence: CASHLEGLNTEAFF.

This sequence joins TRBV5-8 and TRBJ2-2; no reliable D call. Germline V CDR1 and CDR2: SGHTS, YDEGEE. The CDR3 totals 14 residues. Between the trimmed V and J ends, which lost 4 bases and 5 bases, there was a span of 12 bases. The CDR3 coding sequence is TGTGCCAGCAGCCCGGAAGGTCATACCGGGGAGCTGTTTTTT. Translation gives CASSPEGHTGELFF.

This clone was seen more than once but under ten times. Other DNA sequences in this specimen translate into the identical CDR3. The CDR3: CASSLDRSSGNTIYF. The CDR3 nucleotides read TGTGCCAGCAGCTTAGACAGGAGCTCTGGAAACACCATATATTTT. The chain is built from TRBV11-2 and TRBJ1-3; D remains unclear. This CDR3 is built from 15 residues. The ends were cut back, 0 bases at V and 0 bases at J, with 6 bases in the middle. Germline V gene data show CDR1 as SGHAT and CDR2 as FQNNGV.

The CDR3 DNA reads TGTGCCAGCAGTTACGGGCCTGCGGATGAAAAACTGTTTTTT. Protein: CASSYGPADEKLFF. The chain employs TRBV6-5 and TRBJ1-4; D ambiguous. Germline CDR1 reads MNHEY; CDR2 reads SVGAGI. The germline V and J ends were trimmed by 2 bases and 6 bases, with 10 bases remaining between them. The CDR3 covers 14 residues.

The rearrangement uses TRBV6-5 and TRBJ2-5; D is tentatively TRBD1 or TRBD2 (5 bases each). From germline, CDR1 is MNHEY and CDR2 SVGAGI. Trimming took 2 bases from V and 5 from J, leaving 18 bases between them. The CDR3 extends over 16 amino acids. The CDR3 sequence is CASSYPSLRWGETQYF. CDR3 nucleotide sequence: TGTGCCAGCAGTTACCCCTCCTTGCGGTGGGGGGAGACCCAGTACTTC.

V usage is TRBV28 and J usage is TRBJ1-2, with unresolved D. The CDR3 sequence is 14 residues long. From germline, CDR1 is MDHEN and CDR2 SYDVKM. Trimming stripped 3 bases from V and 1 base from J, with 9 bases between. As DNA, the CDR3 is TGTGCCAGCAGTTTCGGTACAAGTAACTATGGCTACACCTTC. This codes for CASSFGTSNYGYTF.

This chain links TRBV6-5 with TRBJ2-1, with TRBD2 identical over 9 bases. Germline V gene lookup returns CDR1 MNHEY and CDR2 SVGAGI. After removal of 1 base from V and 6 bases from J, the junction contained 4 bases not matched to a gene. The CDR3 has 15 amino acids. CDR3 protein: CASSYLGLARNEQFF. As DNA, the CDR3 is TGTGCCAGCAGTTACTTGGGACTAGCTCGCAATGAGCAGTTCTTC.

This sequence joins TRBV27 and TRBJ2-3; D gene uncertain. V was cut by 3 bases and J by 2 bases, with 21 bases left in between. The germline V gene has CDR1 MNHEY and CDR2 SMNVEV (reference sequence). The CDR3 totals 18 residues. The CDR3 sequence: CASSFSRPIKFFTDTQYF. DNA for the CDR3: TGTGCCAGCAGTTTTAGCCGTCCGATCAAGTTTTTCACAGATACGCAGTATTTT.

In its sample, this clone was seen once. The CDR3 DNA reads as TGCGCCAGCAGCCCTGGTTGGGGACAGGGGGTTCGTGGAAACACCATATATTTT. This translates into CASSPGWGQGVRGNTIYF. The gene calls are TRBV4-1 and TRBJ1-3; 11 bases agree with TRBD1. CDR3 length: 18 residues. In germline, CDR1 is MGHRA, CDR2 YSYEKL. Unmatched junction bases numbered 11, after V lost 4 bases and J lost 3 bases.

This chain connects TRBV6-1 to TRBJ2-7, with a possible D match to TRBD1 (6 bases). Germline CDR1 MNHNS, CDR2 SASEGT. The germline V and J ends were trimmed by 6 bases and 0 bases, with 12 bases remaining between them. This CDR3 is built from 14 residues. This CDR3 is CASRGQQSSYEQYF. The CDR3 DNA reads as TGTGCCAGCAGGGGACAACAGAGCTCCTACGAGCAGTACTTC.

The CDR3 DNA follows: TGTGCCAGCAGTAATCGGGACAGCGCCTACGAGCAGTACTTC. Its translation: CASSNRDSAYEQYF. This chain links TRBV6-1 with TRBJ2-7, with 7 bases matching TRBD1. J lost 2 bases, V lost 5 bases, and 6 bases had no gene match. Germline CDR1 is MNHNS and CDR2 is SASEGT. This CDR3 spans 14 amino acids.

As regards this clone: A junction boundary mismatches the germline segment, possibly from a read error. J is TRBJ2-3 and V is TRBV7-7; no clear D. The CDR3 loop spans 15 amino acids. CDR1 is SSHAT and CDR2 is FNYEAQ in the germline V gene (reference sequence). CDR3 nucleotide sequence: TGTGCTAGCAGCTTAACCCCCTATAGCACAGATACGCAGTATTTT. Its protein product is CASSLTPYSTDTQYF.

This chain uses TRBV4-1 with TRBJ2-4, with 7 positions matching TRBD2. The length of the CDR3 is 14 residues. CDR1 and CDR2 from the germline V gene are MGHRA and YSYEKL. The junction had 4 bases not matched to a gene; V was cut back by 1 base and J by 7 bases. The CDR3 is CASSQGLADNIQYF. Written as DNA, the CDR3 is TGCGCCAGCAGCCAAGGACTAGCAGACAACATTCAGTACTTC.

The J gene is TRBJ2-7, the V gene TRBV6-6; TRBD2 might be the D (5 bases). The V end lost 7 bases, the J end lost 3 bases, and 16 bases lay between the germline ends. Germline V CDR1 and CDR2: MNHNY, SVGAGI (reference sequence). The CDR3 sequence is 14 residues long. Here the CDR3 DNA reads TGTGCCAGCAAACTCTCCGGGGAAGGCTACGAGCAGTACTTC. It yields the protein CASKLSGEGYEQYF.

Points on this clone: Other DNA sequences in the sample encode the same CDR3. The V call is TRBV20-1, the J call TRBJ2-1, with D unresolved. This CDR3 comprises 10 residues. The germline V gene encodes CDR1 DFQATT and CDR2 SNEGSKA (reference sequence). V was pared by 5 bases and J by 4 bases, with 3 bases between. CDR3 in DNA: TGCAGTGCTCTATACAATGAGCAGTTCTTC. Translating gives CSALYNEQFF.